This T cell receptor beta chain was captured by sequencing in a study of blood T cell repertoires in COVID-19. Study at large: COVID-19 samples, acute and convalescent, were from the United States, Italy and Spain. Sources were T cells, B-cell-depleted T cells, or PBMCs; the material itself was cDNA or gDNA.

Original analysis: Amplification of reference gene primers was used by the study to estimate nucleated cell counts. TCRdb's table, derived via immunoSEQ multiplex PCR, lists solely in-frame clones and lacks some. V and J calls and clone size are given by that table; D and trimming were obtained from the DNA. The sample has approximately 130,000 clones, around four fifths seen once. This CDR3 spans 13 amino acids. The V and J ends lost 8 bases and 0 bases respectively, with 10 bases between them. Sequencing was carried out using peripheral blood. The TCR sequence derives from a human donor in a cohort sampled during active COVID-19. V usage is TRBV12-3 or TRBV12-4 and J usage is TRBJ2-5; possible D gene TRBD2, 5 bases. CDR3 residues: CASGLSYQETQYF. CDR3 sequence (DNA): TGTGCCAGCGGACTTTCGTACCAAGAGACCCAGTACTTC.